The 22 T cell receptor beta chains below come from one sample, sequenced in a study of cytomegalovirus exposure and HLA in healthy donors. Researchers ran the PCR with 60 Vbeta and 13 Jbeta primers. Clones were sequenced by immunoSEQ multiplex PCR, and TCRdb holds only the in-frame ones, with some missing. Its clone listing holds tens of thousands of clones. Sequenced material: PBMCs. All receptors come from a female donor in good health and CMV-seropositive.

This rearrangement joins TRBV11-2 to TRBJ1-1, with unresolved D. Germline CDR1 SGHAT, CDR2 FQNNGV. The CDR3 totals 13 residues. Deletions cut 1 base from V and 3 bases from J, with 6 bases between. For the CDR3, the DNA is TGTGCCAGCAGCTTAGCAACAGACACTGAAGCTTTCTTT. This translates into CASSLATDTEAFF.

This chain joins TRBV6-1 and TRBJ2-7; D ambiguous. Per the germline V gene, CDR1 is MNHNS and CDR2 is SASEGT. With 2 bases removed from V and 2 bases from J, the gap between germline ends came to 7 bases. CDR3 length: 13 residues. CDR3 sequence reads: CASSELPAYEQYF. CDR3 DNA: TGTGCCAGCAGTGAACTACCCGCCTACGAGCAGTACTTC.

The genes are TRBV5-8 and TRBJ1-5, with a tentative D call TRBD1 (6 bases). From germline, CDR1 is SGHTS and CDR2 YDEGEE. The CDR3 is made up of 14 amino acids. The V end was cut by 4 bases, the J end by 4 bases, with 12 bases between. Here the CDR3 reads CASSQGHENQPQHF. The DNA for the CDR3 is TGTGCCAGCAGCCAGGGACACGAAAATCAGCCCCAGCATTTT.

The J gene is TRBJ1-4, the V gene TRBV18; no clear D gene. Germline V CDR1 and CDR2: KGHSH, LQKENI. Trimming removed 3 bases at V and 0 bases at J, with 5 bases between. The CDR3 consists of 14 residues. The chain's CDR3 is CASSPRPTNEKLFF. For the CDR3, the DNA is TGTGCCAGCTCACCCAGGCCAACTAATGAAAAACTGTTTTTT.

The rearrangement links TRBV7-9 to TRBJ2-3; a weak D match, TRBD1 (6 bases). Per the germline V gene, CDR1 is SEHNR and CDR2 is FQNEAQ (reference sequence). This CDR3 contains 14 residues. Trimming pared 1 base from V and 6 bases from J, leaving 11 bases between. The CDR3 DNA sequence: TGTGCCAGCAGCTTAGACAGGGTGGGCGATACGCAGTATTTT. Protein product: CASSLDRVGDTQYF.

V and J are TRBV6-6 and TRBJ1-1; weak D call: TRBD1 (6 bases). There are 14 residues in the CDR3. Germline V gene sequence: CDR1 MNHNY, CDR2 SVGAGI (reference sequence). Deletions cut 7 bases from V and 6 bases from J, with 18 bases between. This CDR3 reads CASNPYRGGAEAFF. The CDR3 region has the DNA TGTGCCAGCAACCCATATCGGGGGGGCGCTGAAGCTTTCTTT.

CDR3 residues: CASKGLAGGPAEQFF. CDR3 coding DNA: TGCGCCAGCAAAGGCCTAGCGGGAGGGCCTGCTGAGCAGTTCTTC. This sequence joins TRBV5-1 and TRBJ2-1; 12 bases agree with TRBD2. V was pared by 6 bases and J by 9 bases, with 10 bases of the junction left unmatched. Germline values: CDR1 SGHRS, CDR2 YFSETQ. The CDR3 is 15 amino acids.

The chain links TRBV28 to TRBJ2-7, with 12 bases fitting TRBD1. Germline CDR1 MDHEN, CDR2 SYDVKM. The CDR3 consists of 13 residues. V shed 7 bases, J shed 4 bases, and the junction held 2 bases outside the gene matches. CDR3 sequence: CASMGQGAYEQYF. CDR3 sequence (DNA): TGTGCCAGCATGGGACAGGGGGCGTACGAGCAGTACTTC.

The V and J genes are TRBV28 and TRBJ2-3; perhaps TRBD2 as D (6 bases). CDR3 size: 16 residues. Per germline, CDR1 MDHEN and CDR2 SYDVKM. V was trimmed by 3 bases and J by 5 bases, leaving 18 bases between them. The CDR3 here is CASSFGEAGRGDTQYF. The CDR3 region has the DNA TGTGCCAGCAGTTTCGGTGAGGCGGGGCGGGGAGATACGCAGTATTTT.

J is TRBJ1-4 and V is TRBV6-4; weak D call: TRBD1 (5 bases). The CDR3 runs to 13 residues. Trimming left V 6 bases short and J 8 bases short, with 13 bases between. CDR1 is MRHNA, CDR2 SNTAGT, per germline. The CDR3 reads CASSADAGEKLFF. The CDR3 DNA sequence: TGTGCCAGCAGCGCTGACGCAGGGGAAAAACTGTTTTTT.

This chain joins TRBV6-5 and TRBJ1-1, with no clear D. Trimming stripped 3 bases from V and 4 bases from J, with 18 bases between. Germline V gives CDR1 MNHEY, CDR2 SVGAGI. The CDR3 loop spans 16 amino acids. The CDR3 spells CASSYSPNPGITEAFF. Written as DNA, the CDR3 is TGTGCCAGCAGTTATAGTCCTAACCCGGGGATCACTGAAGCTTTCTTT.

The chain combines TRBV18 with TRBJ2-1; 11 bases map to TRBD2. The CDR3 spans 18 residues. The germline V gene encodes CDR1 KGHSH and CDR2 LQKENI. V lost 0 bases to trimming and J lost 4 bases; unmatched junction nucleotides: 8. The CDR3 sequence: CASSPPSLAGGQYNEQFF. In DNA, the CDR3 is TGTGCCAGCTCACCACCGTCGCTAGCGGGGGGCCAATACAATGAGCAGTTCTTC.

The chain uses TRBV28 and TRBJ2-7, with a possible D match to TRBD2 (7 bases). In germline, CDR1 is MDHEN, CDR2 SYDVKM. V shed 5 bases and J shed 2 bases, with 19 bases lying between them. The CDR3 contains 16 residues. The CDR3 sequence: CASSPGGGGNAYEQYF. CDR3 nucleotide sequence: TGTGCCAGCAGTCCTGGGGGAGGGGGTAACGCCTACGAGCAGTACTTC.

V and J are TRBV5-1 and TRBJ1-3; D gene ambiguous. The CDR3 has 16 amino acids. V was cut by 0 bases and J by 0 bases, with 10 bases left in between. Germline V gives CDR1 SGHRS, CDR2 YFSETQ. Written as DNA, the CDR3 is TGCGCCAGCAGCTTGGCGGCACTAAGCTCTGGAAACACCATATATTTT. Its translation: CASSLAALSSGNTIYF.

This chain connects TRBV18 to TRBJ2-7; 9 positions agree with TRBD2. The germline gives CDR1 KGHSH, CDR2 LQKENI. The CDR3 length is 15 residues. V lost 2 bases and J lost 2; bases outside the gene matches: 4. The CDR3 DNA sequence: TGTGCCAGCTCACCAGGACTAGCGAACACCTACGAGCAGTACTTC. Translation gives CASSPGLANTYEQYF.

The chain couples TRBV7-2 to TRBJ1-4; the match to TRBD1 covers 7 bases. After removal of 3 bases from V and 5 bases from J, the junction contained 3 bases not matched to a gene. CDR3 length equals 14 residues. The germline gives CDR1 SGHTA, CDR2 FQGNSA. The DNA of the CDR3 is TGTGCCAGCAGCTTGGGACAGCGAAATGAAAAACTGTTTTTT. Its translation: CASSLGQRNEKLFF.

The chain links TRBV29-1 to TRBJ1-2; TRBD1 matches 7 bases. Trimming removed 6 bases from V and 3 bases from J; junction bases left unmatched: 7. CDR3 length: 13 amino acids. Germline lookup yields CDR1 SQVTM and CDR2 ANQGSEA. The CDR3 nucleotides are TGCAGCGTGACCCAAACAGGGGACTATGGCTACACCTTC. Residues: CSVTQTGDYGYTF.

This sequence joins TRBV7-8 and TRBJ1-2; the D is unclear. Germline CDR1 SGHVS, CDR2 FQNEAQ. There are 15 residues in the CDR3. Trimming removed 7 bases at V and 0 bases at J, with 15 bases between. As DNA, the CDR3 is TGTGCCAGCACCCTGAGAGGCTGGGCTAACTATGGCTACACCTTC. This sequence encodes CASTLRGWANYGYTF.

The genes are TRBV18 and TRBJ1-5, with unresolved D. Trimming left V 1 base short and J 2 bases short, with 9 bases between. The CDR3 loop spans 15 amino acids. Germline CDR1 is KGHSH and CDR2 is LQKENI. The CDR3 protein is CASSPLHEGNQPQHF. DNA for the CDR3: TGTGCCAGCTCACCACTCCATGAGGGCAATCAGCCCCAGCATTTT.

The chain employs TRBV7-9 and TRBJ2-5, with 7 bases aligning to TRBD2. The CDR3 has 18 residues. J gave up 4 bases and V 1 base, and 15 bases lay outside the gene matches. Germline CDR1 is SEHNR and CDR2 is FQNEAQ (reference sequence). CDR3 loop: CASSLVTMRERLRETQYF. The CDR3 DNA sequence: TGTGCCAGCAGCTTAGTGACGATGCGGGAGAGATTAAGAGAGACCCAGTACTTC.

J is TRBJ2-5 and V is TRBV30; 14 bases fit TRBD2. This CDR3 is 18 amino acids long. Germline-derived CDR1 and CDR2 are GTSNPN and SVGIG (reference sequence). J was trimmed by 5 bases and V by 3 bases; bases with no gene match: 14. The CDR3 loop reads CAWRGETSGRAGQETQYF. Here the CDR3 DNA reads TGTGCCTGGAGGGGTGAGACTAGCGGGAGGGCCGGTCAGGAGACCCAGTACTTC.

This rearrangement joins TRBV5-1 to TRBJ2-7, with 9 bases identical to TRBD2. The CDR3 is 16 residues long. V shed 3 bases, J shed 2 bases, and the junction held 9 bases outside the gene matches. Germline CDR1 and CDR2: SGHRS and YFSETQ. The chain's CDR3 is CASSSLSGRSTYEQYF. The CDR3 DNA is TGCGCCAGCAGCTCCCTTAGCGGGAGATCCACCTACGAGCAGTACTTC.